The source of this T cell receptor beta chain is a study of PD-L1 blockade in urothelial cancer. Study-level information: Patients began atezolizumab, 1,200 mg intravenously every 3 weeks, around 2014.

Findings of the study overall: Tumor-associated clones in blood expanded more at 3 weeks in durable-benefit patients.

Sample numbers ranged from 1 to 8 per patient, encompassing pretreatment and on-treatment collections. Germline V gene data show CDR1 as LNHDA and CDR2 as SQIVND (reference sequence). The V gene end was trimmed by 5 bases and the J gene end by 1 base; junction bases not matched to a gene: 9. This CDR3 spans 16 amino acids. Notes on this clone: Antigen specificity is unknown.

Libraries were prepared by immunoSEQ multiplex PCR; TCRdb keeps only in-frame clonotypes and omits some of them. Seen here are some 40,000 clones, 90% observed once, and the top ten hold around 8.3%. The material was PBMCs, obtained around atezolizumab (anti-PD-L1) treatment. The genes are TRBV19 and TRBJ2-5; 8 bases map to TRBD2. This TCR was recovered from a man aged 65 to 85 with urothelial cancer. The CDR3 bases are TGTGCCAGTAGTTTCCATAGCGGGGCACTCCAAGAGACCCAGTACTTC. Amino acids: CASSFHSGALQETQYF.